A single sample is the source of the 20 T cell receptor beta chains below, sequenced in a study of T cell repertoires in cytomegalovirus infection. Each CDR3 protein is one row after TCRdb ran MiXCR on the reads. The table includes approximately 500,000 distinct CDR3 sequences, approximately 15% detected once. Source material: CD8+ T cells from PBMCs. The receptors come from a human donor in good health (CMV status not recorded). Some clones in this sample may be carry-over from other donors' samples.

There are a few counts of this clonotype. This sequence joins TRBV5-6 and TRBJ2-7, with 15 positions matching TRBD2. Germline V gene lookup returns CDR1 SGHDT and CDR2 YYEEEE. With 4 bases clipped from V and 2 bases from J, the junction kept 7 bases outside the gene matches. This CDR3 comprises 17 residues. DNA of the CDR3: TGTGCCAGCAGCAAGGGACTAGCGGGAGGTGAGCCCTACGAGCAGTACTTC. Its translation: CASSKGLAGGEPYEQYF.

This clonotype was counted between two and nine times. DNA for the CDR3: TGTGCCAGCACCGACGGAAACGAGCAGTACTTC. Translating gives CASTDGNEQYF. The chain couples TRBV27 to TRBJ2-7; D is uncertain. Germline V gives CDR1 MNHEY, CDR2 SMNVEV (reference sequence). CDR3 length: 11 residues. V was trimmed by 7 bases and J by 5 bases, leaving 9 bases between them.

This clonotype was counted ten times or more. The CDR3 loop reads CGALDRSSYNEQFF. CDR3 nucleotides: TGCGGAGCCCTTGACAGGTCCTCCTACAATGAGCAGTTCTTC. The chain carries TRBV20-1 and TRBJ2-1; TRBD1 is a possible D gene (6 bases). The CDR3 is 14 residues long. The germline V gene encodes CDR1 DFQATT and CDR2 SNEGSKA (reference sequence).

This clonotype was detected many times. The chain couples TRBV5-4 to TRBJ2-1; TRBD2 matches 7 bases. Germline loops: CDR1 SGHNT, CDR2 YYREEE (reference sequence). This CDR3 contains 15 residues. The junction had 7 bases not matched to a gene; V was cut back by 1 base and J by 6 bases. CDR3 sequence: CASSLRRERSNEQFF. DNA for the CDR3: TGTGCCAGCAGCTTGAGGCGGGAGCGTTCCAATGAGCAGTTCTTC.

This chain connects TRBV9 to TRBJ2-7; no definite D call. The CDR3 is 13 residues long. Trimming pared 0 bases from V and 1 base from J, leaving 5 bases between. Germline V gene sequence: CDR1 SGDLS, CDR2 YYNGEE. For the CDR3, the DNA is TGTGCCAGCAGCGTAGGGATTTCCTACGAGCAGTACTTC. This sequence encodes CASSVGISYEQYF.

A few counts support this clonotype. V is TRBV4-1 and J is TRBJ2-7; no clear D gene. The CDR3 runs 16 residues. Trimming removed 3 bases at V and 0 bases at J, with 15 bases between. Germline assignment: CDR1 MGHRA and CDR2 YSYEKL. The CDR3 loop is CASSQTDGLISYEQYF. CDR3 sequence (DNA): TGCGCCAGCAGCCAGACCGACGGCCTGATCTCCTACGAGCAGTACTTC.

This clonotype showed up many times. The gene calls are TRBV7-2 and TRBJ2-5, with 11 bases aligning to TRBD2. Germline-derived CDR1 and CDR2 are SGHTA and FQGNSA. V gave up 2 bases and J gave up 5 bases; unmatched junction bases: 4. The CDR3 is 15 amino acids. The CDR3 sequence is CASSLTSGSSETQYF. The CDR3 region has the DNA TGTGCCAGCAGCTTAACTAGCGGGAGTTCGGAGACCCAGTACTTC.

This sequence joins TRBV29-1 and TRBJ2-7; D remains ambiguous. Looked up from germline, CDR1 is SQVTM and CDR2 is ANQGSEA. The CDR3 has 12 amino acids. The V end lost 6 bases, the J end lost 2 bases, and 11 bases lay between the germline ends. The CDR3 DNA reads as TGCAGCGTGATGACACAAACCTACGAGCAGTACTTC. It yields the protein CSVMTQTYEQYF.

At least ten counts were recorded for this clonotype. This sequence joins TRBV7-6 and TRBJ2-5; TRBD1 aligns across 7 bases. This CDR3 has 18 amino acids. V dropped 3 bases and J dropped 3; count of bases not matched to a gene: 16. In germline, CDR1 is SGHVS, CDR2 FNYEAQ. CDR3 in DNA: TGTGCCAGCAGCTTTGCCGGGACAGCGCGACCGTGGGAAGAGACCCAGTACTTC. Amino acids: CASSFAGTARPWEETQYF.

V gene TRBV6-1 combines with J gene TRBJ2-1, with 14 bases fitting TRBD2. Germline V gene sequence: CDR1 MNHNS, CDR2 SASEGT. After removal of 6 bases from V and 9 bases from J, the junction contained 4 bases not matched to a gene. This CDR3 comprises 14 residues. CDR3 nucleotide sequence: TGTGCCAGCAGGGGACTAGCGGGAGTTCCTGAGCAGTTCTTC. Protein: CASRGLAGVPEQFF.

Ten or more counts support this clonotype. The V and J genes are TRBV7-8 and TRBJ2-7; weak D call: TRBD1 (5 bases). Looked up from germline, CDR1 is SGHVS and CDR2 is FQNEAQ. The CDR3 contains 16 residues. Trimming cost V 0 bases and J 1 base, with 13 bases left between them. The CDR3 nucleotides are TGTGCCAGCAGCTTAGCTGCAAGGGGCGATTCCTACGAGCAGTACTTC. Translation gives CASSLAARGDSYEQYF.

Ten or more counts support this clonotype. J is TRBJ2-2 and V is TRBV19, with D possibly being TRBD2 (6 bases). The CDR3 consists of 14 residues. The V end lost 5 bases, the J end lost 6 bases, and 13 bases lay between the germline ends. CDR1 is LNHDA and CDR2 is SQIVND in the germline V gene (reference sequence). CDR3: CASSPAWRAGELFF. The CDR3 nucleotides are TGTGCCAGTAGTCCCGCGTGGAGGGCCGGGGAGCTGTTTTTT.

In this sample, this clonotype turned up many times. CDR3 nucleotides: TGTGCCAGCAGCTTTCGGGACAGCTCTGAAAAACTGTTTTTT. Residues: CASSFRDSSEKLFF. V gene TRBV7-9 combines with J gene TRBJ1-4, with TRBD1 identical over 7 bases. Germline CDR1 is SEHNR and CDR2 is FQNEAQ (reference sequence). With V trimmed by 3 bases and J by 7 bases, 5 bases remained unmatched. The CDR3 is 14 residues long.

In its sample, this clonotype was seen a few times. The CDR3 nucleotides are TGCGCCAGCAGCTTGGCCGGTAACAGGGGAGCTGAGCAGTTCTTC. Its translation is CASSLAGNRGAEQFF. The chain couples TRBV5-1 to TRBJ2-1, with 7 bases fitting TRBD1. The CDR3 is made up of 15 amino acids. CDR1 SGHRS and CDR2 YFSETQ come from the germline V gene. V gave up 0 bases and J gave up 9 bases; unmatched junction bases: 9.

This clonotype was seen at least ten times. This chain joins TRBV28 and TRBJ1-1; D is uncertain. The germline CDR1 and CDR2 sequences are MDHEN and SYDVKM. The CDR3 contains 12 residues. V lost 5 bases, J lost 6 bases, and 10 bases lay in between. The CDR3 bases are TGTGCCAGCAGTGATAGGGTCTCTGAAGCTTTCTTT. Amino acids: CASSDRVSEAFF.

This clonotype has a count of ten or more. The chain recombines TRBV19 with TRBJ2-7; a possible D gene is TRBD2 (6 bases). This CDR3 has 14 amino acids. In germline, CDR1 is LNHDA, CDR2 SQIVND (reference sequence). The V end was cut by 5 bases, the J end by 7 bases, with 18 bases between. CDR3 protein: CASSVEAGPREQYF. Here the CDR3 DNA reads TGTGCCAGTAGTGTCGAGGCGGGGCCGAGGGAGCAGTACTTC.

This clonotype was detected many times. The V and J genes are TRBV12-3 or TRBV12-4 and TRBJ1-2; D might be TRBD1 (5 bases). The CDR3 consists of 14 residues. Trimming cost V 3 bases and J 2 bases, with 10 bases left between them. This CDR3 reads CASSLEGKNYGYTF. In DNA form, the CDR3 reads TGTGCCAGCAGTTTGGAGGGGAAGAACTATGGCTACACCTTC.

The sample holds a few counts of this clonotype. This chain connects TRBV28 to TRBJ1-5; D perhaps matches TRBD1 (6 bases). The CDR3 is 14 amino acids. V gave up 6 bases and J gave up 5 bases, with 14 bases separating them. CDR1 is MDHEN, CDR2 SYDVKM, per germline. The CDR3 protein is CASRYRESDQPQHF. DNA of the CDR3: TGTGCCAGCAGGTACAGGGAGAGCGATCAGCCCCAGCATTTT. Using reference TRBV28 and TRBJ1-5 for the parts outside the CDR3, the full variable domain is DVKVTQSSRYLVKRTGEKVFLECVQDMDHENMFWYRQDPGLGLRLIYFSYDVKMKEKGDIPEGYSVSREKKERFSLILESASTNQTSMYLCASRYRESDQPQHFGDGTRLSIL.

As to this clonotype: An end of the junction does not agree with germline; a read error may underlie this. The V and J genes are TRBV29-1 and TRBJ2-1; 8 positions agree with TRBD2. The CDR3 totals 12 residues. The V gene's germline CDR1 is SQVTM and CDR2 ANQGSEA. The CDR3 nucleotides are TGCAGCGTTAGGACTAGCTACCATGAGCAGTTCTTC. Translating gives CSVRTSYHEQFF.

The chain recombines TRBV20-1 with TRBJ1-2; the D is unclear. V was trimmed by 0 bases and J by 2 bases, leaving 16 bases between them. This CDR3 has 16 residues. Germline lookup yields CDR1 DFQATT and CDR2 SNEGSKA (reference sequence). The CDR3 region has the DNA TGCAGTGCTAGAGATCTGGAGACGCCCTCAAACTATGGCTACACCTTC. Translation: CSARDLETPSNYGYTF.